Here is one T cell receptor (beta chain) with its context. Its antigen is not known. This specimen belongs to a study of cytotoxic CD8 clonotypes in ibrutinib-treated CLL. As for the study in general: Treatment had run for a median roughly eleven months, range 6 to 36, when response samples were taken. Mean values per sample were around 250,000 productive templates and 94,082 productive rearrangements.

The planned depth of sequencing spanned 1 in 200,000 to 1 in 1 million T cells. Measured with immunoSEQ multiplex PCR; TCRdb has only the in-frame clones, and not every one. Among about 160,000 clones listed, 84% were seen once. CDR1 and CDR2 (germline): MNHEY, SVGAGI. The CDR3 is made up of 14 amino acids. Trimming cost V 7 bases and J 3 bases, with 13 bases left between them. Study-level findings and limits: Sampling times, which were not matched between the groups, differed between sustained-remission patients and progressing patients.

The chain is built from TRBV6-5 and TRBJ1-5; D remains ambiguous. The TCR was taken from a human donor with chronic lymphocytic leukemia. The input for sequencing was PBMCs, taken after 24 months of ibrutinib treatment. The CDR3 reads CASTLDGDNQPQHF. In nucleotides, the CDR3 is TGTGCCAGCACCTTGGACGGAGACAATCAGCCCCAGCATTTT.